Each of the 32 T cell receptor beta chains below was sequenced from the same sample in a study of control samples from healthy donors and cancer patients. Produced via immunoSEQ multiplex PCR; TCRdb's table is partial and in-frame only. The sample has 150,000 to 180,000 clones, 85% to 95% seen once. The sequenced sample was blood. The origin of the receptors is a middle-aged man in good health.

This chain uses TRBV6-5 with TRBJ1-4, with D hard to call. The ends were cut back, 6 bases at V and 7 bases at J, with 18 bases in the middle. This CDR3 is 15 amino acids long. CDR1 is MNHEY, CDR2 SVGAGI, per germline. The chain's CDR3 is CASRPAQRRSEKLFF. CDR3 bases: TGTGCCAGCAGGCCCGCCCAGAGACGGAGTGAAAAACTGTTTTTT.

J is TRBJ1-1 and V is TRBV6-5; D gene ambiguous. Germline values: CDR1 MNHEY, CDR2 SVGAGI. The V end lost 10 bases, the J end lost 3 bases, and 6 bases lay between the germline ends. This CDR3 comprises 10 residues. Written as DNA, the CDR3 is TGTGCCACTGTTTACACTGAAGCTTTCTTT. It translates to CATVYTEAFF.

The genes are TRBV5-1 and TRBJ2-3, with TRBD1 matching over 8 bases. From germline, CDR1 is SGHRS and CDR2 YFSETQ. The CDR3 runs 15 residues. The V and J ends lost 4 bases and 2 bases, in that order; junction bases with no gene match: 6. CDR3 sequence: CASSPGQAYTDTQYF. Written as DNA, the CDR3 is TGCGCCAGCAGCCCGGGACAGGCTTACACAGATACGCAGTATTTT.

This rearrangement joins TRBV27 to TRBJ2-6, with D possibly matching TRBD2 (6 bases). Germline V gene lookup returns CDR1 MNHEY and CDR2 SMNVEV (reference sequence). V was clipped by 6 bases and J by 2 bases, with 11 bases between them. This CDR3 has 15 amino acids. The CDR3 DNA is TGTGCCAGCAGGGTCGGAGGGCCTGGGGCCAACGTCCTGACTTTC. It specifies CASRVGGPGANVLTF.

The chain couples TRBV5-6 to TRBJ1-2, with unresolved D. The CDR3 loop spans 12 amino acids. Deletions cut 1 base from V and 5 bases from J, with 6 bases between. Germline CDR1 is SGHDT and CDR2 is YYEEEE. The CDR3 loop reads CASSLKTYGYTF. CDR3 nucleotide sequence: TGTGCCAGCAGCTTGAAGACGTATGGCTACACCTTC. The whole variable domain, remainder taken from reference TRBV5-6 and TRBJ1-2, is DAGVTQSPTHLIKTRGQQVTLRCSPKSGHDTVSWYQQALGQGPQFIFQYYEEEERQRGNFPDRFSGHQFPNYSSELNVNALLLGDSALYLCASSLKTYGYTFGSGTRLTVV.

The J gene is TRBJ1-1, the V gene TRBV27; D not resolved. The CDR3 consists of 12 residues. Germline V CDR1 and CDR2: MNHEY, SMNVEV (reference sequence). V was pared by 9 bases and J by 6 bases, with 14 bases between. The DNA for the CDR3 is TGTGCCAGTCACGGGCTGAGAGCTGAAGCTTTCTTT. As protein: CASHGLRAEAFF.

V is TRBV30 and J is TRBJ2-1; 7 bases match TRBD2. Germline values: CDR1 GTSNPN, CDR2 SVGIG (reference sequence). J gave up 2 bases and V 3 bases, and 4 bases lay outside the gene matches. The CDR3 extends over 14 amino acids. The CDR3 sequence is CAWRMGGAYNEQFF. DNA of the CDR3: TGTGCCTGGAGAATGGGGGGGGCCTACAATGAGCAGTTCTTC. The full variable domain, rest sourced from reference TRBV30 and TRBJ2-1, is SQTIHQWPATLVQPVGSPLSLECTVEGTSNPNLYWYRQAAGRGLQLLFYSVGIGQISSEVPQNLSASRPQDRQFILSSKKLLLSDSGFYLCAWRMGGAYNEQFFGPGTRLTVL.

For this clone: This sample includes further DNA sequences coding for the same CDR3. The gene calls are TRBV3-1 (or the pseudogene TRBV3-2) and TRBJ2-5; D is undetermined. This CDR3 is 12 amino acids long. Germline values: CDR1 LGHDT, CDR2 YNNKEL (reference sequence). V was shortened by 4 bases and J by 5 bases, with 8 bases between the two germline ends. The CDR3: CASSRLGETQYF. The CDR3 DNA reads TGTGCCAGCAGCCGCCTAGGGGAGACCCAGTACTTC.

The chain is built from TRBV30 and TRBJ2-7; either TRBD1 or TRBD2 may supply D (6 bases each). V dropped 2 bases and J dropped 5 bases, with 25 bases sitting between them. The CDR3 spans 17 residues. Germline CDR1 GTSNPN, CDR2 SVGIG (reference sequence). The CDR3 DNA sequence: TGTGCCTGGAGTAGGGGGGTTGACTTGGCTCCTCGGGACGAGCAGTACTTC. It specifies CAWSRGVDLAPRDEQYF.

The V call is TRBV19, the J call TRBJ2-6; 11 nucleotides agree with TRBD2. Germline lookup yields CDR1 LNHDA and CDR2 SQIVND (reference sequence). V trimming: 4 bases; J trimming: 2 bases; junction bases outside the gene matches: 13. This CDR3 has 20 residues. CDR3 sequence: CASSRFPPGLAAPGANVLTF. The CDR3 DNA is TGTGCCAGTAGTAGGTTCCCACCGGGACTAGCGGCTCCTGGGGCCAACGTCCTGACTTTC.

V is TRBV28 and J is TRBJ2-7, with D perhaps matching TRBD1 or TRBD2 (5 bases each). V was shortened by 9 bases and J by 7 bases, with 16 bases between the two germline ends. This CDR3 is 12 amino acids long. The germline V gene has CDR1 MDHEN and CDR2 SYDVKM. The CDR3 loop is CASRILGDEQYF. The CDR3 bases are TGTGCCAGTCGAATTTTGGGGGATGAGCAGTACTTC.

This chain joins TRBV7-2 and TRBJ2-1; 8 bases line up with TRBD1. The CDR3 spans 15 residues. The germline V gene encodes CDR1 SGHTA and CDR2 FQGNSA. The V and J ends lost 5 bases and 0 bases, in that order; junction bases with no gene match: 3. The CDR3 DNA follows: TGTGCCAGCAGCGCGGACAGGGCCTCCTACAATGAGCAGTTCTTC. Translated: CASSADRASYNEQFF.

This clone was recorded only once. The chain recombines TRBV6-1 with TRBJ2-3, with no clear D. Deletions cut 3 bases from V and 2 bases from J, with 12 bases between. Germline CDR1 reads MNHNS; CDR2 reads SASEGT. This CDR3 has 15 residues. The CDR3 nucleotides read TGTGCCAGCAGTGAGTGGCAGCCTTTCACAGATACGCAGTATTTT. This sequence encodes CASSEWQPFTDTQYF.

V is TRBV2 and J is TRBJ1-5, with a possible D match to TRBD1 (5 bases). The CDR3 has 17 amino acids. V lost 6 bases to trimming and J lost 1 base, with 19 bases between them. Germline-derived CDR1 and CDR2 are SNHLY and FYNNEI. Written as DNA, the CDR3 is TGTGCCAGCAGGGCCGGGACGGGCTATTGGAGCAATCAGCCCCAGCATTTT. This gives the protein CASRAGTGYWSNQPQHF.

This clone was observed once. V is TRBV7-8 and J is TRBJ2-3, with D uncertain. V was shortened by 1 base and J by 5 bases, with 7 bases between the two germline ends. This CDR3 has 13 amino acids. The germline V gene encodes CDR1 SGHVS and CDR2 FQNEAQ. CDR3 nucleotides: TGTGCCAGCAGCTTAGTGTTTCAAGATACGCAGTATTTT. It specifies CASSLVFQDTQYF.

The gene calls are TRBV4-2 and TRBJ1-2; no firm D call. CDR3 length: 14 amino acids. V was clipped by 0 bases and J by 3 bases, with 8 bases between them. Germline CDR1 reads LGHNA; CDR2 reads YNFKEQ. CDR3 nucleotide sequence: TGTGCCAGCAGCCAAGAAGACTGGGACTATGGCTACACCTTC. It yields the protein CASSQEDWDYGYTF.

The chain recombines TRBV2 with TRBJ2-7, with D perhaps TRBD1 (6 bases). Trimming pared 3 bases from V and 2 bases from J, leaving 11 bases between. CDR3 length: 14 amino acids. Germline lookup yields CDR1 SNHLY and CDR2 FYNNEI. CDR3 region: CASSDQGRTYEQYF. The DNA for the CDR3 is TGTGCCAGCAGTGATCAGGGGCGAACCTACGAGCAGTACTTC.

This clone appeared a single time. This chain connects TRBV5-6 to TRBJ1-1; D remains unclear. Trimming removed 3 bases at V and 0 bases at J, with 21 bases between. The CDR3 consists of 18 residues. The germline CDR1 and CDR2 sequences are SGHDT and YYEEEE. Written as DNA, the CDR3 is TGTGCCAGCAGCTCTTGGTCCGCGGGCATGGTAGTGAACACTGAAGCTTTCTTT. Translation gives CASSSWSAGMVVNTEAFF.

The V gene is TRBV4-1, the J gene TRBJ1-2; TRBD1 is a possible D gene (5 bases). CDR1 and CDR2 from the germline V gene are MGHRA and YSYEKL. The V end lost 0 bases, the J end lost 4 bases, and 9 bases lay between the germline ends. CDR3 length equals 14 residues. CDR3 sequence reads: CASSQDRGGYGYTF. For the CDR3, the DNA is TGCGCCAGCAGCCAAGATCGGGGCGGCTATGGCTACACCTTC.

In DNA form, the CDR3 reads TGCGCCAGCAGCTTGGAACACTCGAAAGCCTACGAGCAGTACTTC. This sequence encodes CASSLEHSKAYEQYF. The V call is TRBV5-1, the J call TRBJ2-7; no clear D gene. CDR3 length equals 15 residues. V gave up 0 bases and J gave up 2 bases, with 12 bases separating them. Germline CDR1 and CDR2: SGHRS and YFSETQ. Looking up the rest from reference TRBV5-1 and TRBJ2-7 gives the full variable domain: KAGVTQTPRYLIKTRGQQVTLSCSPISGHRSVSWYQQTPGQGLQFLFEYFSETQRNKGNFPGRFSGRQFSNSRSEMNVSTLELGDSALYLCASSLEHSKAYEQYFGPGTRLTVT.

J is TRBJ2-4 and V is TRBV7-2; 7 bases align to TRBD2. J lost 2 bases, V lost 5 bases, and 15 bases had no gene match. The V gene's germline CDR1 is SGHTA and CDR2 FQGNSA. The CDR3 is 18 residues long. Here the CDR3 DNA reads TGTGCCAGCAGCGTTAGTCTGGGGGGGAGTAGGACCAAAAACATTCAGTACTTC. Amino acid sequence: CASSVSLGGSRTKNIQYF. Full variable domain (rest looked up from reference TRBV7-2 and TRBJ2-4): GAGVSQSPSNKVTEKGKDVELRCDPISGHTALYWYRQSLGQGLEFLIYFQGNSAPDKSGLPSDRFSAERTGGSVSTLTIQRTQQEDSAVYLCASSVSLGGSRTKNIQYFGAGTRLSVL.

The chain employs TRBV30 and TRBJ2-7; D call uncertain. The CDR3 consists of 11 residues. V lost 3 bases and J lost 4, with 7 bases in between. The germline CDR1 and CDR2 sequences are GTSNPN and SVGIG (reference sequence). The CDR3 DNA sequence: TGTGCCTGGAGCGGCGGATACGAGCAGTACTTC. Amino acids: CAWSGGYEQYF.

The chain recombines TRBV28 with TRBJ1-6; no reliable D call. Trimming pared 6 bases from V and 1 base from J, leaving 13 bases between. The CDR3 is 16 amino acids. Germline CDR1 reads MDHEN; CDR2 reads SYDVKM. CDR3 bases: TGTGCCAGCAGACCATCGCGGGGATCCTATAATTCACCCCTCCACTTT. It translates to CASRPSRGSYNSPLHF.

This chain uses TRBV7-8 with TRBJ2-2; the match to TRBD2 covers 8 bases. Losses at the gene ends were 8 bases for V and 7 bases for J; bases not matched to a gene: 3. Germline CDR1 reads SGHVS; CDR2 reads FQNEAQ. The CDR3 has 12 amino acids. The CDR3 DNA follows: TGTGCCAGCTTCGGGAGGGTCGGGGAGCTGTTTTTT. This codes for CASFGRVGELFF.

This rearrangement joins TRBV6-5 to TRBJ1-1; possibly TRBD1 for D (6 bases). The germline V gene has CDR1 MNHEY and CDR2 SVGAGI. The V end was cut by 4 bases, the J end by 1 base, with 13 bases between. This CDR3 spans 15 amino acids. CDR3 protein: CASSWNRDKNTEAFF. The CDR3 bases are TGTGCCAGCAGTTGGAACAGGGACAAGAACACTGAAGCTTTCTTT.

Remarks on this clone: The same CDR3 can be traced to other DNA sequences in this sample. The chain joins TRBV27 to TRBJ1-5; D possibly corresponds to TRBD1 (6 bases). Per the germline V gene, CDR1 is MNHEY and CDR2 is SMNVEV (reference sequence). This CDR3 has 14 amino acids. V gave up 3 bases and J gave up 7 bases, with 13 bases separating them. The CDR3 protein is CASSLLGGGQPQHF. DNA of the CDR3: TGTGCCAGCAGTTTGCTGGGGGGCGGGCAGCCCCAGCATTTT.

The chain couples TRBV3-1 (or the pseudogene TRBV3-2) to TRBJ1-4, with D maybe TRBD1 (6 bases). V was pared by 0 bases and J by 2 bases, with 13 bases between. Germline V gives CDR1 LGHDT, CDR2 YNNKEL (reference sequence). This CDR3 region has 17 residues. CDR3 bases: TGTGCCAGCAGCCAAGATAGAGGGGGGAGCACTAATGAAAAACTGTTTTTT. Translation: CASSQDRGGSTNEKLFF.

The V gene is TRBV3-1 (or the pseudogene TRBV3-2), the J gene TRBJ1-2; D gene uncertain. V dropped 4 bases and J dropped 0 bases, with 15 bases sitting between them. CDR3 length: 16 residues. The germline V gene has CDR1 LGHDT and CDR2 YNNKEL (reference sequence). The CDR3 DNA follows: TGTGCCAGCAGCCCCAGCCTCATTGGGACTAACTATGGCTACACCTTC. As protein: CASSPSLIGTNYGYTF.

This clone was observed a handful of times. The rearrangement links TRBV4-3 to TRBJ1-2; D is unresolved. Per the germline V gene, CDR1 is LGHNA and CDR2 is YSLEER. Deletions cut 0 bases from V and 3 bases from J, with 14 bases between. This CDR3 comprises 16 residues. The CDR3: CASSQERNGFYYGYTF. CDR3 nucleotide sequence: TGCGCCAGCAGCCAAGAGCGAAACGGGTTCTACTATGGCTACACCTTC.

The rearrangement joins TRBV7-9 to TRBJ2-3; 7 bases are a match to TRBD1. The V gene end was trimmed by 0 bases and the J gene end by 8 bases; junction bases not matched to a gene: 11. This CDR3 is built from 16 residues. Germline V gene data show CDR1 as SEHNR and CDR2 as FQNEAQ (reference sequence). DNA for the CDR3: TGTGCCAGCAGCTTAGCGTCGACAGGGTTCGCGGGTACGCAGTATTTT. Residues: CASSLASTGFAGTQYF.

This chain joins TRBV7-4 and TRBJ2-7, with 9 bases that match TRBD1. V trimming: 1 base; J trimming: 3 bases; junction bases outside the gene matches: 10. The CDR3 loop spans 17 amino acids. Germline assignment: CDR1 SGHVT and CDR2 SQSDAQ. The CDR3 DNA is TGTGCCAGCAGCTTAGTGTGGGACAGGGCCCTCATCTACGAGCAGTACTTC. Translation: CASSLVWDRALIYEQYF.

The chain carries TRBV14 and TRBJ1-1; TRBD1 is a possible D gene (5 bases). V was shortened by 5 bases and J by 0 bases, with 16 bases between the two germline ends. The germline V gene has CDR1 SGHDN and CDR2 FVKESK. CDR3 length: 16 residues. CDR3 sequence reads: CASSSAPTVLNTEAFF. In DNA, the CDR3 is TGTGCCAGCAGCTCGGCCCCGACAGTGCTGAACACTGAAGCTTTCTTT.